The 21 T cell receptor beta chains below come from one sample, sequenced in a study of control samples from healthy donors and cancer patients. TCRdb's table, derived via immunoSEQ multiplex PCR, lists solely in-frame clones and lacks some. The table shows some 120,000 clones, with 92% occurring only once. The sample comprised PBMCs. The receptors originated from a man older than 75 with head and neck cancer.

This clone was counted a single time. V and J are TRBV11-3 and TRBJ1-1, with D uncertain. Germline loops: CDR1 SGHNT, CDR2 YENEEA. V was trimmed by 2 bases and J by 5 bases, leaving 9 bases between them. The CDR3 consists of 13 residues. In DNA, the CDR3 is TGTGCCAGCAGCTTATCGTTCGTGACTGAAGCTTTCTTT. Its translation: CASSLSFVTEAFF. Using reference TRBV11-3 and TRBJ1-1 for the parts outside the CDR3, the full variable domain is EAGVVQSPRYKIIEKKQPVAFWCNPISGHNTLYWYLQNLGQGPELLIRYENEEAVDDSQLPKDRFSAERLKGVDSTLKIQPAELGDSAVYLCASSLSFVTEAFFGQGTRLTVV.

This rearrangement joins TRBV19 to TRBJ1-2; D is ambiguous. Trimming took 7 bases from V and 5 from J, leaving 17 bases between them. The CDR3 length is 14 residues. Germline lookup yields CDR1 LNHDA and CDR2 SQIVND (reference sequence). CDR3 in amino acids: CASTTPRPGYGYTF. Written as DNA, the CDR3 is TGTGCCAGTACCACGCCCCGGCCGGGGTATGGCTACACCTTC.

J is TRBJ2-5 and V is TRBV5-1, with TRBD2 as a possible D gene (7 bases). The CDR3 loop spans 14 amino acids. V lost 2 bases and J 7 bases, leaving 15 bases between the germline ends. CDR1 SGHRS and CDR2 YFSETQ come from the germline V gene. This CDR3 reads CASSLGGAYGTQYF. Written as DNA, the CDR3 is TGCGCCAGCAGCTTAGGGGGGGCATATGGGACCCAGTACTTC. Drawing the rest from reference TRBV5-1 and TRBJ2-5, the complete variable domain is KAGVTQTPRYLIKTRGQQVTLSCSPISGHRSVSWYQQTPGQGLQFLFEYFSETQRNKGNFPGRFSGRQFSNSRSEMNVSTLELGDSALYLCASSLGGAYGTQYFGPGTRLLVL.

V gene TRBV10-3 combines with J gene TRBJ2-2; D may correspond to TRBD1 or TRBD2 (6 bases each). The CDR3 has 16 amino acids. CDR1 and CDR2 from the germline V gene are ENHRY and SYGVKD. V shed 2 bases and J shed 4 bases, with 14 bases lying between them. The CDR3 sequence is CAISEEGGGFTGELFF. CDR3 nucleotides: TGTGCCATCAGTGAGGAGGGGGGCGGTTTCACCGGGGAGCTGTTTTTT.

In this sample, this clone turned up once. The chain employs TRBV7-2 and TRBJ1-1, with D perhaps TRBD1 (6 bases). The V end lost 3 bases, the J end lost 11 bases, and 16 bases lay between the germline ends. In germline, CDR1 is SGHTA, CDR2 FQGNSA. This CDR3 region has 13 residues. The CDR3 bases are TGTGCCAGCAGCTTCTTAGGGGACATAGGGGCTTTCTTT. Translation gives CASSFLGDIGAFF.

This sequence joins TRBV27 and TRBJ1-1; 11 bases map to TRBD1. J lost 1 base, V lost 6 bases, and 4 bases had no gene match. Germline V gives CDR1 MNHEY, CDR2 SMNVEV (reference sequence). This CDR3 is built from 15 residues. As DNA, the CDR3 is TGTGCCAGCAGAGGGACAGGGGGTTGGAACACTGAAGCTTTCTTT. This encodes CASRGTGGWNTEAFF.

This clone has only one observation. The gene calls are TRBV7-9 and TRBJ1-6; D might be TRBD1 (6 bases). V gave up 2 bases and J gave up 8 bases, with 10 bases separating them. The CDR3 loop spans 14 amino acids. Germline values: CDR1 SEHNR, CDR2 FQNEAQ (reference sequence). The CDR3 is CASSLQGSDSPLHF. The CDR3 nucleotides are TGTGCCAGCAGCTTACAGGGGAGTGATTCACCCCTCCACTTT.

The CDR3 loop reads CASSLKGLRAEAFF. The CDR3 region has the DNA TGTGCCAGCAGTTTAAAGGGTTTGAGGGCTGAAGCTTTCTTT. V and J are TRBV28 and TRBJ1-1; D is ambiguous. The V gene lost 2 bases and the J gene lost 6 bases, with 13 bases spanning the gap. This CDR3 has 14 residues. Germline V gene data show CDR1 as MDHEN and CDR2 as SYDVKM.

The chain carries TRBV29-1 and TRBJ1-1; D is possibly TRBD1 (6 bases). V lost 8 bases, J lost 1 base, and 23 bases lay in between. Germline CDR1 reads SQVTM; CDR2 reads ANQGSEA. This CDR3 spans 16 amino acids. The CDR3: CSPSGAMTGSNTEAFF. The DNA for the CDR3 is TGCAGCCCGTCGGGGGCGATGACCGGGTCGAACACTGAAGCTTTCTTT.

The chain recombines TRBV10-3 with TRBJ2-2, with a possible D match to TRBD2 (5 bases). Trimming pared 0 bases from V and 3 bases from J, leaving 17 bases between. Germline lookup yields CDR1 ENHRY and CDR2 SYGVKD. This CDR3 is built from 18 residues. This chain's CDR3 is CAISESILGRRDTGELFF. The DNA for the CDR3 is TGTGCCATCAGTGAGTCGATCTTGGGCAGGCGGGACACCGGGGAGCTGTTTTTT.

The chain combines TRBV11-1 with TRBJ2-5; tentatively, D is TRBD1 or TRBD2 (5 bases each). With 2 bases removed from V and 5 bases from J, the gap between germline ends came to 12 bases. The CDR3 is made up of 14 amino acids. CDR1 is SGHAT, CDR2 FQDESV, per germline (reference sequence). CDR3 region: CASSLLEGRETQYF. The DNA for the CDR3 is TGTGCCAGCAGCTTATTAGAGGGGCGGGAGACCCAGTACTTC. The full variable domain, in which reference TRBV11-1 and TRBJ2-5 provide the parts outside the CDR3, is EAEVAQSPRYKITEKSQAVAFWCDPISGHATLYWYRQILGQGPELLVQFQDESVVDDSQLPKDRFSAERLKGVDSTLKIQPAELGDSAMYLCASSLLEGRETQYFGPGTRLLVL.

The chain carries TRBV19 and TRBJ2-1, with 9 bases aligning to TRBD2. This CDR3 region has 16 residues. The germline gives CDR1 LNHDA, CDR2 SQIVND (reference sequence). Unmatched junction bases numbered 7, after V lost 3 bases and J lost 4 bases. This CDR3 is CASSILPSGVYNEQFF. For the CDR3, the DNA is TGTGCCAGTAGTATTCTGCCTAGCGGGGTTTACAATGAGCAGTTCTTC.

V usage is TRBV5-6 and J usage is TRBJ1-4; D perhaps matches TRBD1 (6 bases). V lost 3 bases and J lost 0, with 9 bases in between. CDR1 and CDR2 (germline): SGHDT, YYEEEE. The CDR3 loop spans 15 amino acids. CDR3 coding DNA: TGTGCCAGCAGCTGGGGGCAGGCAACTAATGAAAAACTGTTTTTT. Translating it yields CASSWGQATNEKLFF.

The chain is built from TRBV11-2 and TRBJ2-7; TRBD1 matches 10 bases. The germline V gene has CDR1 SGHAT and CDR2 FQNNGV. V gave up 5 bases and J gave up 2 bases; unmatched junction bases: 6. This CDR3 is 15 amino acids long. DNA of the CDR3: TGTGCCAGCAGCCCACGACAGGGGGCCGCCTACGAGCAGTACTTC. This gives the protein CASSPRQGAAYEQYF.

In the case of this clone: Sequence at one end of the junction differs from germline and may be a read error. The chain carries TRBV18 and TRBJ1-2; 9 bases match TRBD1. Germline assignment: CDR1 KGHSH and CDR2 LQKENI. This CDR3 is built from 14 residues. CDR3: CASSPLQGAGGYTF. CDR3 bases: TGTGCCAGCTCGCCACTACAGGGGGCTGGTGGCTACACCTTC.

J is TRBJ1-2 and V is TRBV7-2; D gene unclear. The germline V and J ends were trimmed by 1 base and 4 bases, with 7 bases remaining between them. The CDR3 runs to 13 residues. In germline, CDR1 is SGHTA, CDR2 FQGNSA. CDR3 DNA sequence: TGTGCCAGCAGCTTAGTAGGGTCCTATGGCTACACCTTC. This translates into CASSLVGSYGYTF.

CDR3 protein: CASSLDPEGEKLFF. For the CDR3, the DNA is TGCGCCAGCAGCTTGGATCCGGAGGGGGAAAAACTGTTTTTT. The chain is built from TRBV5-1 and TRBJ1-4; D is perhaps TRBD1 (5 bases). The CDR3 spans 14 residues. CDR1 SGHRS and CDR2 YFSETQ come from the germline V gene. The V end was cut by 0 bases, the J end by 8 bases, with 11 bases between.

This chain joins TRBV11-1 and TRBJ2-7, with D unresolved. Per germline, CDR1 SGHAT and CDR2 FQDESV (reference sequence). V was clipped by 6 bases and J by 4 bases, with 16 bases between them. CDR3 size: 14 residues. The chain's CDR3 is CASRVRSKGYEQYF. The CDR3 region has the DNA TGTGCCAGCAGGGTTAGATCGAAGGGATACGAGCAGTACTTC. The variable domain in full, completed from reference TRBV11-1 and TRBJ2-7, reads EAEVAQSPRYKITEKSQAVAFWCDPISGHATLYWYRQILGQGPELLVQFQDESVVDDSQLPKDRFSAERLKGVDSTLKIQPAELGDSAMYLCASRVRSKGYEQYFGPGTRLTVT.

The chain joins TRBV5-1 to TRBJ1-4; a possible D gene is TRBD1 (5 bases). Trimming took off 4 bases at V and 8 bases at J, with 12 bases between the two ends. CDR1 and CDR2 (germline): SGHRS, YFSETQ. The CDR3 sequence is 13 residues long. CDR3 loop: CASSRGEGEKLFF. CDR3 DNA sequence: TGCGCCAGCAGCCGAGGGGAGGGCGAAAAACTGTTTTTT.

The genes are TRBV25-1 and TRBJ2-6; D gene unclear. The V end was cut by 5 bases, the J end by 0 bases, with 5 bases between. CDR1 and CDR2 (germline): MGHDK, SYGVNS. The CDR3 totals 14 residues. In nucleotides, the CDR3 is TGTGCCAGCAGTACCAGCTCTGGGGCCAACGTCCTGACTTTC. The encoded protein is CASSTSSGANVLTF.

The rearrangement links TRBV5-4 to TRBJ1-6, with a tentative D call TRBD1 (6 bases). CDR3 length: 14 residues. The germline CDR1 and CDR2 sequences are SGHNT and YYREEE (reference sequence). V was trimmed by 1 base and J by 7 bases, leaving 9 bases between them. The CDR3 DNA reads TGTGCCAGCAGCTTGCCCACAGGGAATTCACCCCTCCACTTT. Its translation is CASSLPTGNSPLHF.